A single sample is the source of the 31 T cell receptor beta chains below, sequenced in a study of OX40 agonist ivuxolimab in advanced cancers. Here immunoSEQ multiplex PCR was the method, and the copy in TCRdb shows in-frame clones only, minus some. Here the sample spans around 40,000 clones, 86% being singletons. Here the sequenced sample was CD4+ or CD8+ T cells sorted from blood, taken in a trial of the OX40 agonist ivuxolimab. These receptors were obtained from an adult with an advanced solid tumor such as melanoma, head and neck, liver or kidney cancer.

The chain links TRBV7-2 to TRBJ2-7; a weak D match, TRBD1 (7 bases). Trimming took off 5 bases at V and 3 bases at J, with 17 bases between the two ends. The CDR3 has 15 amino acids. CDR1 and CDR2 from the germline V gene are SGHTA and FQGNSA. The CDR3 bases are TGTGCCAGCAGCCTCCAGGGGGGCGTATACTACGAGCAGTACTTC. As protein: CASSLQGGVYYEQYF.

This sequence joins TRBV7-9 and TRBJ1-3; 7 bases agree with TRBD1. CDR3 length: 14 amino acids. V gave up 7 bases and J gave up 7 bases; unmatched junction bases: 10. Germline CDR1 reads SEHNR; CDR2 reads FQNEAQ (reference sequence). Here the CDR3 DNA reads TGTGCCAGCACCCCACCCGACAGGGTGAACACCATATATTTT. This gives the protein CASTPPDRVNTIYF.

J is TRBJ2-7 and V is TRBV28; D is unclear. The CDR3 has 14 amino acids. Germline CDR1 reads MDHEN; CDR2 reads SYDVKM. The ends were cut back, 5 bases at V and 3 bases at J, with 14 bases in the middle. CDR3 DNA: TGTGCCAGCAGTCCTGCCGGTAACCTCTACGAGCAGTACGTC. Residues: CASSPAGNLYEQYV.

This clone was picked up one time. This chain links TRBV19 with TRBJ2-5; D is ambiguous. With 3 bases removed from V and 5 bases from J, the gap between germline ends came to 10 bases. The CDR3 loop spans 13 amino acids. From germline, CDR1 is LNHDA and CDR2 SQIVND (reference sequence). The CDR3 protein is CASSILGWETQYF. The CDR3 bases are TGTGCCAGTAGTATTTTGGGATGGGAGACCCAGTACTTC. Full variable domain (missing parts from reference TRBV19 and TRBJ2-5): DGGITQSPKYLFRKEGQNVTLSCEQNLNHDAMYWYRQDPGQGLRLIYYSQIVNDFQKGDIAEGYSVSREKKESFPLTVTSAQKNPTAFYLCASSILGWETQYFGPGTRLLVL.

The sample holds a few counts of this clone. V usage is TRBV5-8 and J usage is TRBJ2-2; D gene uncertain. The CDR3 has 17 residues. Germline V lookup: CDR1 SGHTS, CDR2 YDEGEE. Trimming removed 4 bases at V and 4 bases at J, with 20 bases between. For the CDR3, the DNA is TGTGCCAGCAGCCTTCCCTTCGGAGAGGATAGCACCGGGGAGCTGTTTTTT. Its translation is CASSLPFGEDSTGELFF.

The gene calls are TRBV5-6 and TRBJ1-2; 8 bases align to TRBD1. The CDR3 totals 15 residues. Trimming took 1 base from V and 7 from J; bases not matched to a gene: 9. Germline V gene data show CDR1 as SGHDT and CDR2 as YYEEEE. CDR3: CASSLWGQVVVGYTF. CDR3 DNA sequence: TGTGCCAGCAGCTTGTGGGGACAGGTAGTTGTTGGCTACACCTTC.

The chain has TRBV7-2 and TRBJ2-3, with D possibly being TRBD2 (6 bases). This CDR3 has 16 residues. Trimming left V 6 bases short and J 4 bases short, with 20 bases between. Looked up from germline, CDR1 is SGHTA and CDR2 is FQGNSA. In nucleotides, the CDR3 is TGTGCCAGCAGGCCTTGGCGGGGTGGAGGCCCAGATACGCAGTATTTT. Amino acid sequence: CASRPWRGGGPDTQYF.

This sequence joins TRBV30 and TRBJ2-3; TRBD1 is a possible D gene (6 bases). The CDR3 contains 16 residues. With 1 base removed from V and 0 bases from J, the gap between germline ends came to 14 bases. Germline V gene data show CDR1 as GTSNPN and CDR2 as SVGIG (reference sequence). CDR3: CAWSGGQRTSTDTQYF. In DNA, the CDR3 is TGTGCCTGGAGTGGCGGACAGCGAACAAGCACAGATACGCAGTATTTT.

The gene calls are TRBV5-6 and TRBJ2-3; no clear D. Germline V CDR1 and CDR2: SGHDT, YYEEEE. The CDR3 is 15 amino acids. The germline V and J ends were trimmed by 0 bases and 4 bases, with 12 bases remaining between them. CDR3 DNA: TGTGCCAGCAGCTTGGAGAGAGGTTATCCAGATACGCAGTATTTT. Residues: CASSLERGYPDTQYF.

The J gene is TRBJ2-3, the V gene TRBV7-9, with D perhaps matching TRBD2 (6 bases). This CDR3 spans 16 amino acids. Germline V gene data show CDR1 as SEHNR and CDR2 as FQNEAQ (reference sequence). V lost 5 bases to trimming and J lost 0 bases, with 15 bases between them. The CDR3 bases are TGTGCCAGCAGCCCCAGGGACTTTACTAGCACAGATACGCAGTATTTT. Residues: CASSPRDFTSTDTQYF.

V gene TRBV5-4 combines with J gene TRBJ1-1; TRBD1 matches 8 bases. The V and J ends lost 3 bases and 10 bases, in that order; junction bases with no gene match: 11. Germline-derived CDR1 and CDR2 are SGHNT and YYREEE (reference sequence). The CDR3 sequence is 14 residues long. CDR3 sequence reads: CASSSPDRDVGAFF. The CDR3 DNA reads as TGTGCCAGCAGCTCTCCGGACAGGGACGTCGGAGCTTTCTTT.

J is TRBJ2-3 and V is TRBV7-6; D is perhaps TRBD2 (5 bases). Germline CDR1 reads SGHVS; CDR2 reads FNYEAQ. Trimming cost V 2 bases and J 6 bases, with 9 bases left between them. The CDR3 has 13 residues. The CDR3 spells CASSLQDWDTQYF. As DNA, the CDR3 is TGTGCCAGCAGCTTACAGGACTGGGATACGCAGTATTTT.

The chain uses TRBV4-1 and TRBJ1-6, with D possibly being TRBD1 (6 bases). Per the germline V gene, CDR1 is MGHRA and CDR2 is YSYEKL. The CDR3 sequence is 14 residues long. V was trimmed by 3 bases and J by 7 bases, leaving 10 bases between them. The CDR3 bases are TGCGCCAGCAGCCAGAGGGGGGGGAATTCACCCCTCCACTTT. Amino acid sequence: CASSQRGGNSPLHF.

V usage is TRBV6-1 and J usage is TRBJ2-5; a possible D gene is TRBD2 (5 bases). Germline V lookup: CDR1 MNHNS, CDR2 SASEGT. The V and J ends lost 7 bases and 0 bases respectively, with 12 bases between them. This CDR3 is built from 14 residues. CDR3: CASTDWMYQETQYF. The CDR3 coding sequence is TGTGCCAGCACGGACTGGATGTACCAAGAGACCCAGTACTTC.

The V gene is TRBV5-8, the J gene TRBJ2-3; D unresolved. The ends were cut back, 0 bases at V and 0 bases at J, with 11 bases in the middle. Germline CDR1 is SGHTS and CDR2 is YDEGEE. The CDR3 runs 16 residues. The CDR3 bases are TGTGCCAGCAGCTTGGTGGCCAGCTCGAGCACAGATACGCAGTATTTT. This gives the protein CASSLVASSSTDTQYF.

This clone was recorded only once. The chain recombines TRBV13 with TRBJ2-5, with 9 bases aligning to TRBD2. Looked up from germline, CDR1 is PRHDT and CDR2 is FYEKMQ (reference sequence). The CDR3 totals 16 residues. V lost 4 bases to trimming and J lost 1 base; unmatched junction nucleotides: 7. This chain's CDR3 is CASSSAGREGQETQYF. For the CDR3, the DNA is TGTGCCAGCAGCTCCGCCGGGCGGGAGGGCCAAGAGACCCAGTACTTC.

V and J are TRBV19 and TRBJ2-1; TRBD2 matches at 8 bases. J gave up 5 bases and V 2 bases, and 5 bases lay outside the gene matches. The CDR3 length is 15 residues. CDR1 and CDR2 from the germline V gene are LNHDA and SQIVND (reference sequence). For the CDR3, the DNA is TGTGCCAGTAGTATATTATCGCGGGGGGACAATGAGCAGTTCTTC. Its translation: CASSILSRGDNEQFF.

This clone has a handful of counts. The J gene is TRBJ1-2, the V gene TRBV5-4, with 7 bases lining up with TRBD1. The V segment lost 0 bases and the J segment 6 bases; nucleotides outside the gene matches: 5. CDR1 is SGHNT and CDR2 is YYREEE in the germline V gene (reference sequence). CDR3 length: 14 residues. CDR3: CASSLEQGSHGYTF. CDR3 sequence (DNA): TGTGCCAGCAGCTTGGAACAGGGGAGCCATGGCTACACCTTC.

The CDR3 DNA reads as TGTGCCAGCAGCTCATCGCAGGCAGGCTACACCTTC. As protein: CASSSSQAGYTF. The chain has TRBV7-6 and TRBJ1-2; the D is unclear. The CDR3 has 12 residues. Germline CDR1 is SGHVS and CDR2 is FNYEAQ. Trimming left V 4 bases short and J 8 bases short, with 11 bases between.

CDR3 sequence: CASSEARGRNEQYF. In DNA form, the CDR3 reads TGTGCCAGCAGTGAAGCCAGGGGGCGAAACGAGCAGTACTTC. The chain combines TRBV6-1 with TRBJ2-7, with TRBD1 identical over 8 bases. This CDR3 spans 14 amino acids. CDR1 is MNHNS, CDR2 SASEGT, per germline. Germline trimming cut 0 bases from V and 5 bases from J; bases unmatched to any gene: 3.

This sequence joins TRBV29-1 and TRBJ2-1; possible D gene TRBD2, 5 bases. V was pared by 6 bases and J by 2 bases, with 8 bases between. This CDR3 is built from 12 residues. Germline CDR1 is SQVTM and CDR2 is ANQGSEA. The CDR3 loop is CSVDGTYNEQFF. The CDR3 DNA reads TGCAGCGTCGACGGGACCTACAATGAGCAGTTCTTC.

The genes are TRBV7-6 and TRBJ2-5; no reliable D call. The CDR3 is 13 amino acids. Germline-derived CDR1 and CDR2 are SGHVS and FNYEAQ. V was cut by 1 base and J by 5 bases, with 8 bases left in between. The CDR3 DNA reads TGTGCCAGCAGCTTAGGAGTTACGGAGACCCAGTACTTC. Translating gives CASSLGVTETQYF.

The rearrangement links TRBV6-1 to TRBJ2-7, with 7 bases identical to TRBD1. CDR3 size: 15 residues. Germline V lookup: CDR1 MNHNS, CDR2 SASEGT. The V segment lost 7 bases and the J segment 2 bases; nucleotides outside the gene matches: 11. DNA of the CDR3: TGTGCCAGCAAGGACAGGACAGAAAAAGCCTACGAGCAGTACTTC. Encoded protein: CASKDRTEKAYEQYF.

The chain is built from TRBV13 and TRBJ2-7; 7 nucleotides line up with TRBD1. Germline loops: CDR1 PRHDT, CDR2 FYEKMQ (reference sequence). V was pared by 5 bases and J by 0 bases, with 4 bases of the junction left unmatched. The CDR3 runs 14 residues. The CDR3 sequence: CASSPWDSSYEQYF. The CDR3 DNA reads TGTGCCAGCAGCCCTTGGGACAGCTCCTACGAGCAGTACTTC.

V gene TRBV28 combines with J gene TRBJ2-3; possible D gene TRBD2, 6 bases. Per the germline V gene, CDR1 is MDHEN and CDR2 is SYDVKM. The CDR3 contains 13 residues. The germline V and J ends were trimmed by 7 bases and 2 bases, with 10 bases remaining between them. The CDR3 loop is CASTGRYTDTQYF. The CDR3 DNA sequence: TGTGCCAGCACCGGGAGATACACAGATACGCAGTATTTT.

This clone was detected once. J is TRBJ2-3 and V is TRBV4-1, with TRBD2 matching 7 bases. CDR1 is MGHRA, CDR2 YSYEKL, per germline. The CDR3 totals 17 residues. V shed 2 bases and J 2 bases; nucleotides not matched to a gene: 10. DNA for the CDR3: TGCGCCAGCAGCCAATATTCCGGGGGGTTCGACACAGATACGCAGTATTTT. Its protein product is CASSQYSGGFDTDTQYF.

The V and J genes are TRBV28 and TRBJ2-4, with TRBD1 matching over 8 bases. The CDR3 is made up of 17 amino acids. V was clipped by 3 bases and J by 6 bases; unmatched bases: 13. Germline-derived CDR1 and CDR2 are MDHEN and SYDVKM. CDR3 bases: TGTGCCAGCAGTTTTCGGATGTTGGGACAGGAGCTAAACATTCAGTACTTC. This sequence encodes CASSFRMLGQELNIQYF. The entire variable domain, with the rest obtained from reference TRBV28 and TRBJ2-4, is as follows: DVKVTQSSRYLVKRTGEKVFLECVQDMDHENMFWYRQDPGLGLRLIYFSYDVKMKEKGDIPEGYSVSREKKERFSLILESASTNQTSMYLCASSFRMLGQELNIQYFGAGTRLSVL.

This chain connects TRBV7-2 to TRBJ2-1, with D possibly being TRBD2 (7 bases). With 5 bases removed from V and 8 bases from J, the gap between germline ends came to 16 bases. Germline CDR1 reads SGHTA; CDR2 reads FQGNSA. CDR3 length equals 14 residues. The CDR3 DNA follows: TGTGCCAGCAGCCCAGCGTGGGGGGGCGATGAGCAGTTCTTC. Residues: CASSPAWGGDEQFF.

The genes are TRBV7-9 and TRBJ1-2; D unresolved. The CDR3 runs to 14 residues. CDR1 SEHNR and CDR2 FQNEAQ come from the germline V gene (reference sequence). Trimming left V 5 bases short and J 8 bases short, with 18 bases between. CDR3: CASSHVGEEHGYTF. The DNA for the CDR3 is TGTGCCAGCAGCCACGTCGGGGAGGAACACGGCTACACCTTC.

This chain joins TRBV28 and TRBJ2-7; 8 bases are a match to TRBD2. The germline V gene encodes CDR1 MDHEN and CDR2 SYDVKM. The CDR3 is 14 amino acids. V lost 5 bases and J lost 2; bases outside the gene matches: 5. DNA for the CDR3: TGTGCCAGCAGTGACCCGGGACTAGCCTACGAGCAGTACTTC. This codes for CASSDPGLAYEQYF.

This sequence joins TRBV18 and TRBJ1-3; 10 bases agree with TRBD1. V gave up 3 bases and J gave up 4 bases; unmatched junction bases: 6. CDR1 is KGHSH and CDR2 is LQKENI in the germline V gene. The CDR3 sequence is 16 residues long. The CDR3 DNA reads TGTGCCAGCTCACCCCAGACAGGGGGCACGGGAAACACCATATATTTT. Amino acids: CASSPQTGGTGNTIYF.